Following are 4 T cell receptor beta chains from one sample sequenced in a study of cytomegalovirus exposure and HLA in healthy donors. In the PCR, 60 Vbeta and 13 Jbeta primers were used. Produced via immunoSEQ multiplex PCR; TCRdb's table is partial and in-frame only. The sample includes roughly 160,000 clones, approximately 78% of them seen just once. Sequenced material: PBMCs. These TCRs come from a woman in her 30s in good health and CMV-seropositive.

The chain joins TRBV7-2 to TRBJ2-7; TRBD1 aligns across 9 bases. With 6 bases clipped from V and 4 bases from J, the junction kept 10 bases outside the gene matches. The CDR3 sequence is 15 residues long. Germline V gene lookup returns CDR1 SGHTA and CDR2 FQGNSA. The CDR3, as DNA: TGTGCCAGCAGTGGGACCGGGACAGGGTTTTACGAGCAGTACTTC. Protein: CASSGTGTGFYEQYF.

J is TRBJ1-5 and V is TRBV7-2; a possible D gene is TRBD1 (5 bases). CDR1 is SGHTA and CDR2 is FQGNSA in the germline V gene. Trimming left V 1 base short and J 5 bases short, with 15 bases between. The CDR3 runs to 16 residues. The chain's CDR3 is CASSLVGQGGDQPQHF. CDR3 nucleotides: TGTGCCAGCAGCTTAGTAGGGCAGGGCGGCGATCAGCCCCAGCATTTT.

This clone has just a few counts. CDR3 nucleotide sequence: TGCGCCAGCAGCCAAGGCATAGGGCGGGGCTCCTACAATGAGCAGTTCTTC. This gives the protein CASSQGIGRGSYNEQFF. The gene calls are TRBV4-3 and TRBJ2-1, with D possibly TRBD2 on 6 matching bases. The CDR3 contains 17 residues. Trimming removed 1 base at V and 0 bases at J, with 13 bases between. Per germline, CDR1 LGHNA and CDR2 YSLEER.

The chain employs TRBV5-5 and TRBJ2-5; D call uncertain. The germline CDR1 and CDR2 sequences are SGHKS and YYEKEE (reference sequence). CDR3 length: 14 residues. Trimming removed 0 bases at V and 3 bases at J, with 9 bases between. The CDR3 DNA reads as TGTGCCAGCAGCTTGGGCCCCAGGAAAGAGACCCAGTACTTC. This translates into CASSLGPRKETQYF.